This paragraph reports one TCR beta chain. Reverse transcription of roughly 0.5 to 1 ug RNA was carried out with random hexamers. Via MiXCR, TCRdb re-called the immunoSEQ multiplex PCR reads, giving one row per CDR3 protein. This repertoire shows hundreds of thousands of distinct CDR3 sequences, almost 85% found once; its top ten account for 0.2% to 0.25%. This specimen belongs to a study of CD8 T cells in Susac syndrome. From germline, CDR1 is ENHRY and CDR2 SYGVKD. Between the trimmed V and J ends, which lost 6 bases and 3 bases, there was a span of 12 bases. The CDR3 covers 14 residues. Sequencing was done on a sample of CD8+ T cells from PBMCs. The receptor comes from a human donor with multiple sclerosis. The rearrangement links TRBV10-3 to TRBJ1-5; D may be TRBD1 (5 bases). The DNA of the CDR3 is TGTGCCATCAGGGCGCGGGGCCTCAATCAGCCCCAGCATTTT. Its translation: CAIRARGLNQPQHF.